What follows are 31 T cell receptor beta chains derived from one specimen sequenced in a study of post-analysis software for immune sequencing data. Their specific antigens are unknown. The library was made from cDNA and included unique molecular identifiers. TCRdb ran MiXCR on the PCR reads and lists one entry per CDR3 protein. Here the sample spans hundreds of thousands of distinct CDR3 sequences, 30% being singletons. General study results and limits: In patients, TRBV5-6, TRBV5-1 and TRBV20-1 belonged to roughly 5 TRBV segments found more frequently than in controls.

Sequencing was carried out using blood. The receptors come from a girl under 18 with multiple sclerosis.

This clonotype was observed a handful of times. The chain recombines TRBV29-1 with TRBJ2-1; 9 positions agree with TRBD1. The CDR3 totals 13 residues. Germline V gene lookup returns CDR1 SQVTM and CDR2 ANQGSEA. The junction had 5 bases not matched to a gene; V was cut back by 7 bases and J by 4 bases. CDR3 protein: CSATGTGYNEQFF. The CDR3 region has the DNA TGCAGCGCGACCGGGACAGGGTACAATGAGCAGTTCTTC.

The chain combines TRBV20-1 with TRBJ2-7; a weak D match, TRBD2 (6 bases). The CDR3 loop spans 15 amino acids. Per the germline V gene, CDR1 is DFQATT and CDR2 is SNEGSKA (reference sequence). Trimming removed 5 bases at V and 5 bases at J, with 22 bases between. The CDR3 region has the DNA TGCAGTGCTCGGAGACGGGCCACGGAGGGCGACGAGCAGTACTTC. Translated: CSARRRATEGDEQYF.

This clonotype was seen more than once but under ten times. The chain carries TRBV7-8 and TRBJ2-3, with 9 positions matching TRBD1. The V gene's germline CDR1 is SGHVS and CDR2 FQNEAQ. The V and J ends lost 5 bases and 4 bases, in that order; junction bases with no gene match: 13. CDR3 length: 17 residues. In nucleotides, the CDR3 is TGTGCCAGCAGCCCCCTGGGTGGGACAGGGTTTGCAGATACGCAGTATTTT. Translating gives CASSPLGGTGFADTQYF. Full variable domain (rest looked up from reference TRBV7-8 and TRBJ2-3): GAGVSQSPRYKVAKRGQDVALRCDPISGHVSLFWYQQALGQGPEFLTYFQNEAQLDKSGLPSDRFFAERPEGSVSTLKIQRTQQEDSAVYLCASSPLGGTGFADTQYFGPGTRLTVL.

The chain carries TRBV5-1 and TRBJ1-1; tentatively, D is TRBD1 (5 bases). Germline lookup yields CDR1 SGHRS and CDR2 YFSETQ. V was pared by 10 bases and J by 2 bases, with 18 bases between. The CDR3 spans 14 residues. CDR3 protein: CASKGGQGNTEAFF. The CDR3 nucleotides are TGCGCCTCTAAGGGAGGCCAGGGAAACACTGAAGCTTTCTTT. The full variable domain, with the rest looked up from reference TRBV5-1 and TRBJ1-1, is KAGVTQTPRYLIKTRGQQVTLSCSPISGHRSVSWYQQTPGQGLQFLFEYFSETQRNKGNFPGRFSGRQFSNSRSEMNVSTLELGDSALYLCASKGGQGNTEAFFGQGTRLTVV.

The chain uses TRBV6-6 and TRBJ1-5; D might be TRBD1 (5 bases). Trimming pared 4 bases from V and 7 bases from J, leaving 20 bases between. This CDR3 contains 16 residues. Per the germline V gene, CDR1 is MNHNY and CDR2 is SVGAGI (reference sequence). CDR3 DNA sequence: TGTGCCAGCAGTTCATGGGACGGAGCTCTTGGGCAGCCCCAGCATTTT. Translating it yields CASSSWDGALGQPQHF.

The V and J genes are TRBV7-9 and TRBJ2-5; D may be TRBD1 (6 bases). The CDR3 extends over 16 amino acids. Trimming pared 9 bases from V and 4 bases from J, leaving 24 bases between. Germline V lookup: CDR1 SEHNR, CDR2 FQNEAQ (reference sequence). CDR3 protein: CASMTGQTSRRETQYF. CDR3 sequence (DNA): TGTGCCAGTATGACTGGACAGACATCCCGCAGAGAGACCCAGTACTTC.

J is TRBJ2-3 and V is TRBV28, with 7 bases identical to TRBD2. This CDR3 has 15 residues. The germline gives CDR1 MDHEN, CDR2 SYDVKM. J lost 5 bases, V lost 3 bases, and 8 bases had no gene match. CDR3 residues: CASSFLRLAEDTQYF. CDR3 in DNA: TGTGCCAGCAGTTTTTTACGGCTAGCGGAAGATACGCAGTATTTT.

Only one count was recorded for this clonotype. J is TRBJ1-1 and V is TRBV9; D might be TRBD1 (6 bases). Looked up from germline, CDR1 is SGDLS and CDR2 is YYNGEE. Trimming pared 4 bases from V and 5 bases from J, leaving 21 bases between. CDR3 length: 16 residues. CDR3 nucleotide sequence: TGTGCCAGCAGCCCCCGGGGGGGGCGGGCAATGACTGAAGCTTTCTTT. Amino acids: CASSPRGGRAMTEAFF.

The CDR3 DNA reads TGCAGCGTTGAGCCTAGCGGACAAGAGACCCAGTACTTC. This codes for CSVEPSGQETQYF. This rearrangement joins TRBV29-1 to TRBJ2-5; 7 bases are a match to TRBD2. The CDR3 is made up of 13 amino acids. V shed 3 bases and J 2 bases; nucleotides not matched to a gene: 3. CDR1 SQVTM and CDR2 ANQGSEA come from the germline V gene.

The chain employs TRBV7-8 and TRBJ2-1, with 10 nucleotides matching TRBD2. The CDR3 loop spans 17 amino acids. Per the germline V gene, CDR1 is SGHVS and CDR2 is FQNEAQ. V lost 2 bases and J lost 4; bases outside the gene matches: 8. This CDR3 reads CASSLCSSGGRYNEQFF. The DNA for the CDR3 is TGTGCCAGCAGCTTATGTTCTAGCGGGGGTAGATACAATGAGCAGTTCTTC.

This clonotype has just one count. The V call is TRBV7-2, the J call TRBJ1-4; D may be TRBD1 (5 bases). Germline values: CDR1 SGHTA, CDR2 FQGNSA. CDR3 length: 15 residues. V lost 4 bases to trimming and J lost 8 bases, with 17 bases between them. In nucleotides, the CDR3 is TGTGCCAGCAGCTATGGGGCCCCTAATTTGGAAAAACTGTTTTTT. It encodes CASSYGAPNLEKLFF.

This clonotype was observed a few times. The DNA of the CDR3 is TGTGCCAGCAGCCCCGGGAGATGGTACGAGCAGTACTTC. This codes for CASSPGRWYEQYF. This chain connects TRBV6-5 to TRBJ2-7; tentatively, D is TRBD2 (6 bases). V dropped 6 bases and J dropped 4 bases, with 13 bases sitting between them. The CDR3 has 13 amino acids. From germline, CDR1 is MNHEY and CDR2 SVGAGI.

The V and J genes are TRBV6-5 and TRBJ1-6; tentatively, D is TRBD1 (5 bases). The CDR3 extends over 17 amino acids. Germline CDR1 reads MNHEY; CDR2 reads SVGAGI. Trimming took off 3 bases at V and 7 bases at J, with 19 bases between the two ends. The CDR3 DNA is TGTGCCAGCAGTTATGATACCGGGACCGGCGGGAATTCACCCCTCCACTTT. Amino acids: CASSYDTGTGGNSPLHF.

The chain employs TRBV6-5 and TRBJ1-2; maybe TRBD1 (6 bases). From germline, CDR1 is MNHEY and CDR2 SVGAGI. This CDR3 has 16 residues. The V and J ends lost 6 bases and 0 bases respectively, with 17 bases between them. CDR3 sequence reads: CASRRRQVGPNYGYTF. CDR3 bases: TGTGCCAGCAGACGACGACAGGTCGGGCCTAACTATGGCTACACCTTC.

On this clonotype itself: A much larger clone sits a single nucleotide away, making a read error possible. The chain combines TRBV9 with TRBJ2-5, with TRBD2 matching 8 bases. This CDR3 comprises 15 residues. Trimming removed 0 bases from V and 5 bases from J; junction bases left unmatched: 6. Germline V CDR1 and CDR2: SGDLS, YYNGEE. This CDR3 is CASSVGAGAGETQYF. The CDR3 DNA sequence: TGTGCCAGCAGCGTAGGAGCGGGAGCAGGGGAGACCCAGTACTTC.

This clonotype was recorded a few times. This chain connects TRBV14 to TRBJ2-1, with 7 bases fitting TRBD2. CDR3 length equals 17 residues. Germline CDR1 is SGHDN and CDR2 is FVKESK. J lost 8 bases, V lost 5 bases, and 18 bases had no gene match. CDR3 DNA: TGTGCCAGCAGCAAACGGATCGGGACTACGTCTCTCGATGAGCAGTTCTTC. Its translation is CASSKRIGTTSLDEQFF.

This chain uses TRBV20-1 with TRBJ2-7, with D possibly being TRBD1 (6 bases). Trimming removed 2 bases from V and 2 bases from J, with 22 bases in between. The length of the CDR3 is 17 residues. Per the germline V gene, CDR1 is DFQATT and CDR2 is SNEGSKA (reference sequence). In DNA, the CDR3 is TGCAGTGCTAGAAACGTCTTACAGGGCCGAGCTACCTACGAGCAGTACTTC. Its translation is CSARNVLQGRATYEQYF.

V gene TRBV7-2 combines with J gene TRBJ1-2; D remains unclear. Germline V lookup: CDR1 SGHTA, CDR2 FQGNSA. The CDR3 has 13 residues. V was cut by 3 bases and J by 8 bases, with 13 bases left in between. The CDR3 DNA sequence: TGTGCCAGCAGCTTGGACGGCCTGTACGGCTACACCTTC. Its protein product is CASSLDGLYGYTF.

The chain joins TRBV5-5 to TRBJ1-1; D not resolved. CDR3 length equals 13 residues. Trimming took off 1 base at V and 2 bases at J, with 6 bases between the two ends. The germline V gene has CDR1 SGHKS and CDR2 YYEKEE (reference sequence). Written as DNA, the CDR3 is TGTGCCAGCAGCTTGCGGATTAACACTGAAGCTTTCTTT. Translated, it gives CASSLRINTEAFF.

The V gene is TRBV5-1, the J gene TRBJ1-1, with D perhaps matching TRBD1 (5 bases). Germline V gene lookup returns CDR1 SGHRS and CDR2 YFSETQ. This CDR3 region has 15 residues. Trimming stripped 4 bases from V and 5 bases from J, with 18 bases between. The DNA for the CDR3 is TGCGCCAGCAGCCAAGGGGAACCCATAAGGACTGAAGCTTTCTTT. Translating it yields CASSQGEPIRTEAFF.

This clonotype was found many times. The chain combines TRBV5-1 with TRBJ2-7; weak D call: TRBD1 (5 bases). The V gene's germline CDR1 is SGHRS and CDR2 YFSETQ. This CDR3 contains 14 residues. V lost 1 base and J 3 bases, leaving 11 bases between the germline ends. CDR3 sequence: CASSLSGQGYEQYF. The CDR3 DNA reads TGCGCCAGCAGCTTGTCGGGCCAGGGCTACGAGCAGTACTTC.

The rearrangement joins TRBV28 to TRBJ2-7; TRBD2 matches 7 bases. The CDR3 has 14 residues. Germline V CDR1 and CDR2: MDHEN, SYDVKM. Trimming cost V 6 bases and J 3 bases; bases outside gene matches: 8. CDR3 region: CASRDLPGGYEQYF. The DNA of the CDR3 is TGTGCCAGCAGAGACCTGCCGGGGGGCTACGAGCAGTACTTC.

The V gene is TRBV4-1, the J gene TRBJ1-2, with D possibly TRBD1 on 6 matching bases. The V end lost 0 bases, the J end lost 4 bases, and 21 bases lay between the germline ends. CDR1 is MGHRA and CDR2 is YSYEKL in the germline V gene. The CDR3 extends over 18 amino acids. Here the CDR3 reads CASSQEEAGGGSIYGYTF. In nucleotides, the CDR3 is TGCGCCAGCAGCCAAGAGGAAGCCGGGGGGGGCTCCATCTATGGCTACACCTTC.

The rearrangement links TRBV20-1 to TRBJ2-4; 7 bases match TRBD1. The CDR3 loop spans 15 amino acids. J gave up 7 bases and V 5 bases, and 14 bases lay outside the gene matches. Germline CDR1 reads DFQATT; CDR2 reads SNEGSKA (reference sequence). CDR3 in amino acids: CSAQHPTGWGNIQYF. DNA of the CDR3: TGCAGTGCTCAACACCCGACAGGGTGGGGGAACATTCAGTACTTC.

In its sample, this clonotype was seen a few times. V and J are TRBV12-3 or TRBV12-4 and TRBJ2-7, with TRBD2 as a possible D gene (6 bases). The CDR3 runs 14 residues. V was pared by 7 bases and J by 0 bases, with 13 bases between. CDR3 amino acids: CASTRAGSSYEQYF. The CDR3 region has the DNA TGTGCCAGCACCCGGGCGGGGAGCTCCTACGAGCAGTACTTC.

This clonotype was seen only a few times. The chain couples TRBV10-3 to TRBJ2-1; 11 positions match TRBD2. V shed 2 bases and J 3 bases; nucleotides not matched to a gene: 3. Per germline, CDR1 ENHRY and CDR2 SYGVKD. The CDR3 length is 16 residues. The CDR3 reads CAISEPGLADYNEQFF. The DNA of the CDR3 is TGTGCCATCAGTGAGCCGGGACTAGCGGACTACAATGAGCAGTTCTTC.

This clonotype showed up just a few times. The chain employs TRBV3-1 and TRBJ1-2, with D perhaps TRBD1 (6 bases). The CDR3 length is 14 residues. V shed 0 bases and J shed 8 bases, with 13 bases lying between them. Germline loops: CDR1 LGHDT, CDR2 YNNKEL (reference sequence). The CDR3 DNA sequence: TGTGCCAGCAGCCAAGAATGGCAGGGGTTCGGCTACACCTTC. Translation: CASSQEWQGFGYTF.

Only a few counts were recorded for this clonotype. Here the CDR3 reads CASSEVGQGETQYF. CDR3 DNA sequence: TGTGCCAGCAGTGAAGTCGGGCAGGGCGAGACCCAGTACTTC. The chain links TRBV6-1 to TRBJ2-5; D might be TRBD1 (5 bases). Germline CDR1 reads MNHNS; CDR2 reads SASEGT. The V end lost 1 base, the J end lost 5 bases, and 11 bases lay between the germline ends. CDR3 length: 14 residues.

The chain is built from TRBV7-2 and TRBJ1-2; D gene ambiguous. Trimming pared 5 bases from V and 2 bases from J, leaving 15 bases between. The CDR3 has 15 residues. Germline V lookup: CDR1 SGHTA, CDR2 FQGNSA. The CDR3 protein is CASSGMEQGNYGYTF. The CDR3, as DNA: TGTGCCAGCAGCGGGATGGAACAAGGGAACTATGGCTACACCTTC. Complete variable domain (other parts from reference TRBV7-2 and TRBJ1-2): GAGVSQSPSNKVTEKGKDVELRCDPISGHTALYWYRQSLGQGLEFLIYFQGNSAPDKSGLPSDRFSAERTGGSVSTLTIQRTQQEDSAVYLCASSGMEQGNYGYTFGSGTRLTVV.

Comment on this clonotype: One base away lies a much larger clone, so this may be a sequencing read error. The V and J genes are TRBV7-2 and TRBJ2-7, with a weak D call TRBD2 (5 bases). The CDR3 loop spans 12 amino acids. V lost 1 base and J 10 bases, leaving 11 bases between the germline ends. Germline CDR1 is SGHTA and CDR2 is FQGNSA. The CDR3 DNA sequence: TGTGCCAGCAGCTTAGGAGGGATTACCCAGTACTTC. It yields the protein CASSLGGITQYF.

This clonotype was seen a handful of times. V gene TRBV28 combines with J gene TRBJ1-1; D unresolved. The CDR3 extends over 11 amino acids. The V and J ends lost 7 bases and 7 bases respectively, with 10 bases between them. CDR1 MDHEN and CDR2 SYDVKM come from the germline V gene. DNA of the CDR3: TGTGCCAGCACCCAAGCTTTTGAAGCTTTCTTT. Amino acids: CASTQAFEAFF.